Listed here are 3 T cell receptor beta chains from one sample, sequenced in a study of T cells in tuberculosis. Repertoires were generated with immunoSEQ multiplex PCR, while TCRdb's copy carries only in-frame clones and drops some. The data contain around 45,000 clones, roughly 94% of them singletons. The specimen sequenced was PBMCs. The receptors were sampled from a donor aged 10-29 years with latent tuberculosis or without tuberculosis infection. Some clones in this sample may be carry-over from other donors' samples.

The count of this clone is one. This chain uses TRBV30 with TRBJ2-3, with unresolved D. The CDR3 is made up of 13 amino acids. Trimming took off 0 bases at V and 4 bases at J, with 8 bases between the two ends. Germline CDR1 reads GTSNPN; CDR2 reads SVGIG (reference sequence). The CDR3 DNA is TGTGCCTGGAGTGTACTCGATGCAGATACGCAGTATTTT. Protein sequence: CAWSVLDADTQYF.

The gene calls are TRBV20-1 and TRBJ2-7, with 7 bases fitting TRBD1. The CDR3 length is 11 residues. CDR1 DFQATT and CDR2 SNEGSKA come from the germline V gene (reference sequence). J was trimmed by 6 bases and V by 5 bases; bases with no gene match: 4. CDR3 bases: TGCAGTGCTCGAAACAGGGGCGAGCAGTACTTC. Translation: CSARNRGEQYF.

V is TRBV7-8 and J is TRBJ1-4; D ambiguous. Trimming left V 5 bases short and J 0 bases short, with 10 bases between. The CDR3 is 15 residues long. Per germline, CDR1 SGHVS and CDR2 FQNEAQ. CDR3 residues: CASSIYSATNEKLFF. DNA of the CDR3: TGTGCCAGCAGCATATACAGTGCAACTAATGAAAAACTGTTTTTT.